This T cell receptor (beta chain) is from a study of human T cells and chemical hapten exposure. The wider study: Investigators sensitized 2 cm by 2 cm of upper inner arm skin with 2% DPC. Predominantly women, the patients had alopecia areata, totalis or universalis. Study outcomes and limitations: Significantly more large CDR3 similarity clusters arose among expanded TCRs than among controls.

As to time point: patch test 3, about 24 weeks after DPC sensitization. Treatment described: therapeutic diphenylcyclopropenone sensitization with weekly scalp DPC. There are many counts of this clonotype. Its specificity is unknown. The CDR3 covers 15 residues. In germline, CDR1 is LGHDT, CDR2 YNNKEL (reference sequence). Trimming pared 4 bases from V and 0 bases from J, leaving 12 bases between. The library tagged each cDNA molecule with unique molecular identifiers. TCRdb recomputed calls from the RACE reads with MiXCR, one row per CDR3 protein. The data hold tens of thousands of distinct CDR3 sequences, with roughly 10% observed a single time.

The sample consisted of whole blood, taken in connection with sensitization to the hapten diphenylcyclopropenone (DPC). The sequence derives from a woman aged 45 to 65 with alopecia areata. Some clones in this sample may be carry-over from other donors' samples. This chain joins TRBV3-1 and TRBJ1-1, with D possibly being TRBD1 (5 bases). In nucleotides, the CDR3 is TGTGCCAGCAGCCCCCGACAGCATTTGAACACTGAAGCTTTCTTT. Translation gives CASSPRQHLNTEAFF.